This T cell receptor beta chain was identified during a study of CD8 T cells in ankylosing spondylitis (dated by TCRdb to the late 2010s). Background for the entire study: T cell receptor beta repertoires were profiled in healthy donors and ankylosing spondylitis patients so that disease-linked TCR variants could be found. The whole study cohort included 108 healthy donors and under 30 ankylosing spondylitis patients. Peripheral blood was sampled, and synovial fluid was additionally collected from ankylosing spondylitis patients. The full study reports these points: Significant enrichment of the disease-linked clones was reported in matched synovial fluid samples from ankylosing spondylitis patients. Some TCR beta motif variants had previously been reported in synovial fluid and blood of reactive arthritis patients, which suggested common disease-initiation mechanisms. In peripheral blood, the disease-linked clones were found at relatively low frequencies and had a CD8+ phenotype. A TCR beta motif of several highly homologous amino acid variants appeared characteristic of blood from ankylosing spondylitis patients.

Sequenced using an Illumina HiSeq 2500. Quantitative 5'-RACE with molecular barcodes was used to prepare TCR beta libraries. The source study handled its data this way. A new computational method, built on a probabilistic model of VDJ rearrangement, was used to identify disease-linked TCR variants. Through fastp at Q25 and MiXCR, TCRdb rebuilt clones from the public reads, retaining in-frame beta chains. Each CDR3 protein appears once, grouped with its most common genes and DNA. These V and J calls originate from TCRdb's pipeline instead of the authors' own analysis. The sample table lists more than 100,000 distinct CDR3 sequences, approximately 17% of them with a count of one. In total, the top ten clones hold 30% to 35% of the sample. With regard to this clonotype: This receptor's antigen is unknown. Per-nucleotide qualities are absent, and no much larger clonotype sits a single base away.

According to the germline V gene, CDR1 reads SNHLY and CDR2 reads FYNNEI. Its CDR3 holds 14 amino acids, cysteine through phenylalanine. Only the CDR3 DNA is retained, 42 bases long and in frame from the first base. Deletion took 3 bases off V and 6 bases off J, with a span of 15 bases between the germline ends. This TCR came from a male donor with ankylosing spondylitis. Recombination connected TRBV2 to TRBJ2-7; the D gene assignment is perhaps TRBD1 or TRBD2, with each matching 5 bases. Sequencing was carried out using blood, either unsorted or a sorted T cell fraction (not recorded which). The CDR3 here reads CASSEWQGVSEQYF. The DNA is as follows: TGTGCCAGCAGTGAGTGGCAGGGAGTAAGCGAGCAGTACTTC.